The text below deals with one TCR beta chain. PCR was performed using 60 Vbeta and 13 Jbeta primers. Method: immunoSEQ multiplex PCR; TCRdb's copy keeps in-frame clones and lacks some. Among fewer than 120,000 clones listed, roughly three quarters were seen once. This entry is derived from a study of cytomegalovirus exposure and HLA in healthy donors. The germline V gene encodes CDR1 LGHNA and CDR2 YSLEER. Trimming took 0 bases from V and 4 from J, leaving 12 bases between them. The length of the CDR3 is 16 residues. The clonotype originates from a young man in good health and CMV-seropositive. Sequencing was carried out using PBMCs. The rearrangement uses TRBV4-3 and TRBJ2-2; a possible D gene is TRBD1 (6 bases). The CDR3 protein is CASSQDGTPFTGELFF. CDR3 DNA sequence: TGCGCCAGCAGCCAAGATGGGACACCCTTCACCGGGGAGCTGTTTTTT.